What follows are 28 T cell receptor beta chains derived from one specimen sequenced in a study of CXCR3-negative and CXCR3-positive naive CD8 T cells. UMI-labeled TRB cDNA libraries were prepared by 5' RACE. TCRdb reanalyzed the 5' RACE reads, giving one entry per CDR3 protein sequence and no DNA. This sample contains about 110,000 distinct CDR3 sequences. No antigen is known for these receptors. General study findings and limits: Naive cells with CXCR3 showed TRB CDR3s that were more hydrophobic than those in CXCR3-negative naive cells.

What was sequenced was naive CXCR3+ CD8+ T cells from blood. The subset is: CD45RO-CCR7+CD27+CD95- naive CD8+ T cells expressing CXCR3 (TNR3+). The receptors come from a human donor in good health. Some clones in this sample may be carry-over from other donors' samples.

The chain joins TRBV4-1 to TRBJ2-7; TCRdb designates TRBD1, a call that cannot be tested without DNA. This CDR3 spans 15 amino acids. Germline CDR1 is MGHRA and CDR2 is YSYEKL. The CDR3 here is CASSQWVGGLYEQYF.

The chain recombines TRBV14 with TRBJ2-7; TCRdb calls TRBD1, which cannot be checked without DNA. The germline V gene encodes CDR1 SGHDN and CDR2 FVKESK. The CDR3 has 14 amino acids. CDR3 loop: CASSPQGAQNEQYF.

V gene TRBV12-3 or TRBV12-4 combines with J gene TRBJ2-3; absent DNA, TCRdb's TRBD2 call cannot be checked. This CDR3 region has 15 residues. The CDR3 sequence: CASSPEGGLADTQYF.

V and J are TRBV28 and TRBJ2-7; TCRdb returns TRBD1, unconfirmable since there is no DNA. The length of the CDR3 is 12 residues. The germline V gene has CDR1 MDHEN and CDR2 SYDVKM. The chain's CDR3 is CASRGGRYEQYF.

V usage is TRBV15 and J usage is TRBJ2-2; TCRdb calls TRBD2, which cannot be checked without DNA. There are 16 residues in the CDR3. Per germline, CDR1 LNHNV and CDR2 YYDKDF (reference sequence). The CDR3 sequence is CATSGGGAPNTGELFF.

V and J are TRBV29-1 and TRBJ1-2; TCRdb's assignment of TRBD1 cannot be checked, as there is no DNA. The CDR3 has 13 amino acids. The germline gives CDR1 SQVTM, CDR2 ANQGSEA. CDR3 loop: CSVRDVINYGYTF.

The chain recombines TRBV5-1 with TRBJ1-2. Per germline, CDR1 SGHRS and CDR2 YFSETQ. This CDR3 region has 16 residues. The CDR3: CASSPITPASNYGYTF. Supplemented by reference TRBV5-1 and TRBJ1-2, the full variable domain reads KAGVTQTPRYLIKTRGQQVTLSCSPISGHRSVSWYQQTPGQGLQFLFEYFSETQRNKGNFPGRFSGRQFSNSRSEMNVSTLELGDSALYLCASSPITPASNYGYTFGSGTRLTVV.

The V and J genes are TRBV13 and TRBJ2-7; TCRdb designates TRBD1, a call that cannot be tested without DNA. The CDR3 extends over 13 amino acids. CDR1 is PRHDT and CDR2 is FYEKMQ in the germline V gene (reference sequence). CDR3 sequence reads: CASSLGQGKKQYF.

The chain employs TRBV7-9 and TRBJ2-3; TCRdb returns TRBD2, unconfirmable since there is no DNA. The CDR3 covers 15 residues. CDR1 and CDR2 from the germline V gene are SEHNR and FQNEAQ (reference sequence). CDR3 in amino acids: CASSYSGEATDTQYF.

The rearrangement links TRBV20-1 to TRBJ2-7; TCRdb's assignment of TRBD1 cannot be checked, as there is no DNA. This CDR3 is built from 13 residues. Germline V gene data show CDR1 as DFQATT and CDR2 as SNEGSKA (reference sequence). Here the CDR3 reads CSARVRGFNEQYF.

The genes are TRBV29-1 and TRBJ2-5; TCRdb returns TRBD1, unconfirmable since there is no DNA. This CDR3 contains 12 residues. Germline loops: CDR1 SQVTM, CDR2 ANQGSEA. CDR3 residues: CSVQGAGETQYF.

The chain couples TRBV6-5 to TRBJ2-2; TCRdb's D call of TRBD1 is untestable without DNA. The V gene's germline CDR1 is MNHEY and CDR2 SVGAGI. This CDR3 contains 15 residues. This chain's CDR3 is CARPGAELLTGELFF.

The J gene is TRBJ2-1, the V gene TRBV7-9. In germline, CDR1 is SEHNR, CDR2 FQNEAQ (reference sequence). The CDR3 has 11 amino acids. This CDR3 reads CASSKSNEQFF. Together with reference TRBV7-9 and TRBJ2-1, the CDR3 gives the full variable domain: DTGVSQNPRHKITKRGQNVTFRCDPISEHNRLYWYRQTLGQGPEFLTYFQNEAQLEKSRLLSDRFSAERPKGSFSTLEIQRTEQGDSAMYLCASSKSNEQFFGPGTRLTVL.

The chain employs TRBV29-1 and TRBJ1-2. CDR3 length equals 12 residues. Germline V lookup: CDR1 SQVTM, CDR2 ANQGSEA. The chain's CDR3 is CSVTIGSDGYTF.

The chain couples TRBV29-1 to TRBJ2-3; with no DNA, the TCRdb D assignment of TRBD1 cannot be verified. The CDR3 covers 16 residues. In germline, CDR1 is SQVTM, CDR2 ANQGSEA. The chain's CDR3 is CSVTHRGQASTDTQYF.

This sequence joins TRBV4-1 and TRBJ2-4; TCRdb returns TRBD1, unconfirmable since there is no DNA. There are 13 residues in the CDR3. CDR1 MGHRA and CDR2 YSYEKL come from the germline V gene. The CDR3 region is CASRPTGTNIQYF.

The chain carries TRBV7-6 and TRBJ1-4. CDR3 size: 15 residues. Germline values: CDR1 SGHVS, CDR2 FNYEAQ. The CDR3 loop is CASSLSQALDEKLFF.

The genes are TRBV12-3 or TRBV12-4 and TRBJ2-1; TCRdb outputs TRBD2, but without DNA this stays unchecked. The CDR3 spans 15 residues. CDR3 in amino acids: CASSVGRVSYNEQFF.

The V call is TRBV12-3 or TRBV12-4, the J call TRBJ1-2; the TCRdb call, TRBD1, lacks DNA for checking. CDR3 length: 14 residues. The CDR3: CASSPWVANYGYTF.

V usage is TRBV4-1 and J usage is TRBJ2-7. Germline CDR1 and CDR2: MGHRA and YSYEKL. The CDR3 loop spans 14 amino acids. CDR3 residues: CASSQGDISYEQYF.

The J gene is TRBJ2-2, the V gene TRBV20-1; TCRdb lists TRBD2, though no DNA is available to test this call. Germline V lookup: CDR1 DFQATT, CDR2 SNEGSKA (reference sequence). CDR3 length: 16 amino acids. This CDR3 reads CSARGGAGGRTGELFF.

The chain combines TRBV6-2 or TRBV6-3 with TRBJ1-1; the D gene TCRdb calls, TRBD1, cannot be checked with no DNA. The CDR3 spans 14 residues. The germline CDR1 and CDR2 sequences are MNHEY and SVGEGT. The CDR3 loop reads CASSRTGSNTEAFF.

The genes are TRBV29-1 and TRBJ2-7; the TCRdb D gene call, TRBD2, has no DNA to confirm it. Looked up from germline, CDR1 is SQVTM and CDR2 is ANQGSEA. This CDR3 has 14 amino acids. The CDR3 here is CSVTPSGGEYEQYF.

V is TRBV7-9 and J is TRBJ2-1; the D call of TRBD2 rests on TCRdb alone, since no DNA is present to check it. Germline CDR1 and CDR2: SEHNR and FQNEAQ (reference sequence). This CDR3 spans 15 amino acids. The CDR3 loop is CASSSQADSYNEQFF. Full variable domain (outside the CDR3, taken from reference TRBV7-9 and TRBJ2-1): DTGVSQNPRHKITKRGQNVTFRCDPISEHNRLYWYRQTLGQGPEFLTYFQNEAQLEKSRLLSDRFSAERPKGSFSTLEIQRTEQGDSAMYLCASSSQADSYNEQFFGPGTRLTVL.

V and J are TRBV29-1 and TRBJ2-7; TCRdb outputs TRBD2, but without DNA this stays unchecked. Per the germline V gene, CDR1 is SQVTM and CDR2 is ANQGSEA. The CDR3 runs to 19 residues. The CDR3 is CSVDGGASDMSGRVDEQYF.

The chain carries TRBV7-6 and TRBJ2-1; the D gene TCRdb calls, TRBD1, cannot be checked with no DNA. This CDR3 comprises 16 residues. Germline CDR1 and CDR2: SGHVS and FNYEAQ. The CDR3 protein is CASSPRLGGVYNEQFF.

The chain joins TRBV11-2 to TRBJ1-5; as DNA is missing, the TRBD1 call by TCRdb cannot be tested. This CDR3 contains 16 residues. Germline V lookup: CDR1 SGHAT, CDR2 FQNNGV. Here the CDR3 reads CASSASGTGDNQPQHF. Using reference TRBV11-2 and TRBJ1-5 for the parts outside the CDR3, the full variable domain is EAGVAQSPRYKIIEKRQSVAFWCNPISGHATLYWYQQILGQGPKLLIQFQNNGVVDDSQLPKDRFSAERLKGVDSTLKIQPAKLEDSAVYLCASSASGTGDNQPQHFGDGTRLSIL.

The V gene is TRBV4-1, the J gene TRBJ2-1. The CDR3 runs 15 residues. Germline V gene lookup returns CDR1 MGHRA and CDR2 YSYEKL. CDR3 residues: CASSRLMGSYNEQFF.